This TCR beta chain comes out of a study of response to subunit inactivated influenza vaccine. TCRdb independently ran MiXCR on the RT-PCR reads; one entry per CDR3 protein. Of about 620,000 distinct CDR3 sequences in the sample, 10% to 15% were seen once. The sequenced sample was PBMCs from blood, obtained on the day of vaccination. The receptor comes from a man aged 50 to 60 who received an inactivated influenza vaccine.

Written as DNA, the CDR3 is TGTGCCAGCAGCTTAGTGAGTACAGGGGACACTGAAGCTTTCTTT. Protein product: CASSLVSTGDTEAFF. The chain couples TRBV7-2 to TRBJ1-1; 7 bases are shared with TRBD1. This CDR3 has 15 amino acids. Germline trimming cut 1 base from V and 3 bases from J; bases unmatched to any gene: 5. Per germline, CDR1 SGHTA and CDR2 FQGNSA.